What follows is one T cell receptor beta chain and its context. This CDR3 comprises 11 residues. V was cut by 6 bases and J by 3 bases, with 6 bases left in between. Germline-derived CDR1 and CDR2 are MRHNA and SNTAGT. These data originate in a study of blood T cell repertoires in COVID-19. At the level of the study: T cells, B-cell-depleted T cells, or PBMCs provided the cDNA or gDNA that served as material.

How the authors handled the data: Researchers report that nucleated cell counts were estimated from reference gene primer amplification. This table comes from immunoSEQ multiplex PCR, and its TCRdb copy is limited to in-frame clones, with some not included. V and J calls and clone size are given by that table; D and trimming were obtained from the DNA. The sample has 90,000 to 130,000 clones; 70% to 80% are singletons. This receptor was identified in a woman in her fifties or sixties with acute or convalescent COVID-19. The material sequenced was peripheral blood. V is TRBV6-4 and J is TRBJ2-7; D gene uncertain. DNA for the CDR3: TGTGCCAGCAGCCCCCACTACGAGCAGTACTTC. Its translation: CASSPHYEQYF.